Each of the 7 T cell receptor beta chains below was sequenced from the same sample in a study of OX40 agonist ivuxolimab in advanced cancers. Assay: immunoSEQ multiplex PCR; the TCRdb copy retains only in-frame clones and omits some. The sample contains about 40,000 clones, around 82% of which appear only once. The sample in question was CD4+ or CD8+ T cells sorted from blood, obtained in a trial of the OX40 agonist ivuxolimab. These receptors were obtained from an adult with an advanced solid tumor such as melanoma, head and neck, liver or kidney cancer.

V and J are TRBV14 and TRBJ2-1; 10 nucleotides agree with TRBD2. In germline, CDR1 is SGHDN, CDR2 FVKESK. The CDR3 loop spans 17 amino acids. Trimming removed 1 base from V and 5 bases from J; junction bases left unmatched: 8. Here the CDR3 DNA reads TGTGCCAGCAGCCAAGCTAGTTTAGCGGGGGGTAACAATGAGCAGTTCTTC. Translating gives CASSQASLAGGNNEQFF.

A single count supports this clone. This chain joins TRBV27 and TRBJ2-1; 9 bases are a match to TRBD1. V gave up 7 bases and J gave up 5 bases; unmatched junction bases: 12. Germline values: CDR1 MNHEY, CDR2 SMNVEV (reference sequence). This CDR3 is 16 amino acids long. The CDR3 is CASTQTGTGSHNEQFF. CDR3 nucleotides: TGTGCCAGCACCCAAACCGGGACAGGGTCCCACAATGAGCAGTTCTTC.

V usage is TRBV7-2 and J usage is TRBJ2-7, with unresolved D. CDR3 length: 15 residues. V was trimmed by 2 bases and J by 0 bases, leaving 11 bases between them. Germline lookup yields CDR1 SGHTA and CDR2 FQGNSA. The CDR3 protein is CASSLWPRNSYEQYF. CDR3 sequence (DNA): TGTGCCAGCAGCTTATGGCCCAGGAACTCCTACGAGCAGTACTTC. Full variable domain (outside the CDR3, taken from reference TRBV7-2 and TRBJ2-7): GAGVSQSPSNKVTEKGKDVELRCDPISGHTALYWYRQSLGQGLEFLIYFQGNSAPDKSGLPSDRFSAERTGGSVSTLTIQRTQQEDSAVYLCASSLWPRNSYEQYFGPGTRLTVT.

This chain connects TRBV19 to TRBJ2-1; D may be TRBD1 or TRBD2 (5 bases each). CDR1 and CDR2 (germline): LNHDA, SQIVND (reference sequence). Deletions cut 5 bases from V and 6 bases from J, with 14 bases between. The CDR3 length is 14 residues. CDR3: CASSGRRDANEQFF. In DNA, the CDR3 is TGTGCCAGTAGTGGCCGCCGGGACGCCAATGAGCAGTTCTTC.

This chain's CDR3 is CASSSTGGGREKLFF. CDR3 DNA: TGTGCCAGCAGTTCGACAGGGGGCGGTCGTGAAAAACTGTTTTTT. The chain employs TRBV2 and TRBJ1-4, with 10 nucleotides matching TRBD1. The CDR3 has 15 residues. V lost 5 bases to trimming and J lost 7 bases; unmatched junction nucleotides: 7. CDR1 SNHLY and CDR2 FYNNEI come from the germline V gene.

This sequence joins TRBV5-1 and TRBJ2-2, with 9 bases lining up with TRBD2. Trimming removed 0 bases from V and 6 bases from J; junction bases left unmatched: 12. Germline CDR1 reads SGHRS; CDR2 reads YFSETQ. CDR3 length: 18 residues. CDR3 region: CASSLASRGLARAGELFF. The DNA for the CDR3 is TGCGCCAGCAGCTTGGCCTCAAGGGGACTAGCTCGGGCCGGGGAGCTGTTTTTT.

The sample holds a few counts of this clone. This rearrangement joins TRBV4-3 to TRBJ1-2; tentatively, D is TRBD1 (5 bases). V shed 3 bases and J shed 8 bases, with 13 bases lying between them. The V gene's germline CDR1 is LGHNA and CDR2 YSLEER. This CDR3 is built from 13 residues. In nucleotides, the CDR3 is TGCGCCAGCAGCCAGGGACGGGCCGAAGGCTACACCTTC. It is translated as CASSQGRAEGYTF.